Each of the 30 T cell receptor beta chains below was sequenced from the same sample in a study of OX40 agonist ivuxolimab in advanced cancers. The library came from the immunoSEQ multiplex PCR assay. TCRdb carries this immuneACCESS record with in-frame sequences only. Its versions omit some clonotypes, under half of them owing to an unresolved V gene in the studies checked, with the rest unexplained. In all, the sample holds 54,000 or so clones, and 84% of those were seen once. Roughly 2% of the sample goes to the ten largest clones. The specimen was CD4+ or CD8+ T cells sorted from blood, collected in a trial of the OX40 agonist ivuxolimab. The receptor source for this set is an adult with an advanced solid tumor such as melanoma, head and neck, liver or kidney cancer.

This clone was observed once. The chain uses TRBV7-9 and TRBJ2-2, with 11 bases aligning to TRBD2. The CDR3 has 15 residues. Germline-derived CDR1 and CDR2 are SEHNR and FQNEAQ (reference sequence). Trimming removed 4 bases from V and 6 bases from J; junction bases left unmatched: 4. CDR3 sequence (DNA): TGTGCCAGCAGCTCTAGCGGGGGGAAGGCCGGGGAGCTGTTTTTT. It specifies CASSSSGGKAGELFF.

This rearrangement joins TRBV7-7 to TRBJ2-5; D unclear. The CDR3 has 13 residues. Germline V gene sequence: CDR1 SSHAT, CDR2 FNYEAQ (reference sequence). V was shortened by 0 bases and J by 3 bases, with 5 bases between the two germline ends. The CDR3 loop is CASSLAAEETQYF. In DNA, the CDR3 is TGTGCCAGCAGCTTAGCCGCGGAAGAGACCCAGTACTTC.

The CDR3 protein is CASSPTGNGAGELFF. The CDR3 DNA reads as TGTGCCAGCAGTCCGACAGGGAATGGTGCCGGGGAGCTGTTTTTT. This rearrangement joins TRBV6-6 to TRBJ2-2, with 7 bases lining up with TRBD1. Germline V gives CDR1 MNHNY, CDR2 SVGAGI (reference sequence). The CDR3 length is 15 residues. V gave up 5 bases and J gave up 6 bases; unmatched junction bases: 9.

The V call is TRBV6-6, the J call TRBJ2-5, with D possibly being TRBD1 (8 bases). This CDR3 has 13 amino acids. Trimming pared 9 bases from V and 2 bases from J, leaving 13 bases between. Germline CDR1 is MNHNY and CDR2 is SVGAGI (reference sequence). The CDR3 region has the DNA TGTGCCAGTACAGGGGGGGTACAAGAGACCCAGTACTTC. As protein: CASTGGVQETQYF.

The chain has TRBV7-2 and TRBJ1-2, with 11 positions matching TRBD1. This CDR3 spans 15 amino acids. The J segment lost 3 bases and the V segment lost 4 bases, leaving 4 bases of the junction unmatched. Germline lookup yields CDR1 SGHTA and CDR2 FQGNSA. CDR3 DNA sequence: TGTGCCAGCAGCTCCTGGGACAGGGGGGACTATGGCTACACCTTC. Translating it yields CASSSWDRGDYGYTF.

This clone came up once. V and J are TRBV5-1 and TRBJ1-3, with D possibly TRBD1 on 5 matching bases. The CDR3 sequence is 15 residues long. Trimming took 3 bases from V and 0 from J, leaving 10 bases between them. The germline V gene encodes CDR1 SGHRS and CDR2 YFSETQ. The CDR3 here is CASSWGGSSGNTIYF. CDR3 coding DNA: TGCGCCAGCAGCTGGGGCGGGAGCTCTGGAAACACCATATATTTT.

The chain is built from TRBV7-3 and TRBJ1-2; D call uncertain. Per the germline V gene, CDR1 is SGHTA and CDR2 is FQGTGA. The CDR3 is 13 amino acids. V was trimmed by 2 bases and J by 7 bases, leaving 11 bases between them. The CDR3 protein is CASSLFRGGGYTF. CDR3 DNA: TGTGCCAGCAGCTTATTCCGGGGAGGTGGCTACACCTTC.

The chain is built from TRBV7-9 and TRBJ2-3, with TRBD2 matching 8 bases. Germline CDR1 SEHNR, CDR2 FQNEAQ (reference sequence). This CDR3 region has 14 residues. V was pared by 5 bases and J by 6 bases, with 7 bases of the junction left unmatched. CDR3 residues: CASSQAGVLDTQYF. Written as DNA, the CDR3 is TGTGCCAGCAGCCAAGCGGGGGTTCTGGATACGCAGTATTTT.

This clone was found once. The chain has TRBV6-6 and TRBJ2-1; no definite D call. The CDR3 runs to 13 residues. Germline V gene lookup returns CDR1 MNHNY and CDR2 SVGAGI (reference sequence). V lost 8 bases and J lost 0, with 8 bases in between. CDR3: CASETASYNEQFF. The DNA of the CDR3 is TGTGCCAGCGAAACAGCCTCCTACAATGAGCAGTTCTTC.

The V and J genes are TRBV28 and TRBJ1-1; D gene ambiguous. Germline-derived CDR1 and CDR2 are MDHEN and SYDVKM. V was trimmed by 5 bases and J by 7 bases, leaving 8 bases between them. The CDR3 contains 11 residues. The CDR3 nucleotides read TGTGCCAGCAGTCTACTCGATGAAGCTTTCTTT. This codes for CASSLLDEAFF. The complete variable domain, with remaining parts taken from reference TRBV28 and TRBJ1-1, reads DVKVTQSSRYLVKRTGEKVFLECVQDMDHENMFWYRQDPGLGLRLIYFSYDVKMKEKGDIPEGYSVSREKKERFSLILESASTNQTSMYLCASSLLDEAFFGQGTRLTVV.

This rearrangement joins TRBV4-2 to TRBJ1-6, with D perhaps TRBD1 (5 bases). The length of the CDR3 is 14 residues. Trimming shortened V by 2 bases and J by 13 bases, and 15 bases separated the two germline ends. Germline V gene sequence: CDR1 LGHNA, CDR2 YNFKEQ. CDR3 protein: CASSQMTAGGPLHF. The CDR3 DNA reads as TGTGCCAGCAGCCAAATGACAGCCGGGGGGCCCCTCCACTTT.

The gene calls are TRBV12-5 and TRBJ2-5; D is possibly TRBD1 (6 bases). Germline V lookup: CDR1 LGHNT, CDR2 FRNRAP. The CDR3 sequence is 15 residues long. Trimming left V 3 bases short and J 2 bases short, with 13 bases between. The CDR3 region has the DNA TGTGCTAGTGGTTTAGGGGGAGTGGGGCAAGAGACCCAGTACTTC. Translation: CASGLGGVGQETQYF.

This chain links TRBV14 with TRBJ2-1; 9 nucleotides align to TRBD2. The CDR3 covers 15 residues. V lost 3 bases, J lost 2 bases, and 2 bases stayed unmatched. The V gene's germline CDR1 is SGHDN and CDR2 FVKESK. The CDR3: CASSQVAGAYNEQFF. CDR3 sequence (DNA): TGTGCCAGCAGCCAGGTAGCGGGAGCCTACAATGAGCAGTTCTTC.

This chain connects TRBV7-8 to TRBJ2-6; 7 bases align to TRBD1. The germline V gene has CDR1 SGHVS and CDR2 FQNEAQ. This CDR3 comprises 15 residues. Trimming removed 3 bases from V and 4 bases from J; junction bases left unmatched: 3. The CDR3: CASSLTGSGANVLTF. The CDR3 DNA reads as TGTGCCAGCAGCTTGACAGGGTCCGGGGCCAACGTCCTGACTTTC.

The V call is TRBV7-3, the J call TRBJ2-2, with D uncertain. From germline, CDR1 is SGHTA and CDR2 FQGTGA. The V and J ends lost 3 bases and 4 bases respectively, with 6 bases between them. CDR3 length equals 13 residues. The DNA of the CDR3 is TGTGCCAGCAGCTTCCTAGTCACCGGGGAGCTGTTTTTT. Translated: CASSFLVTGELFF.

To note about this clone: One end of the junction is discordant with germline, which a read error may explain. The chain carries TRBV19 and TRBJ2-2; 9 bases align to TRBD2. Germline V gene sequence: CDR1 LNHDA, CDR2 SQIVND (reference sequence). The CDR3 has 16 amino acids. CDR3 loop: CASIPTSGSKTGELFF. CDR3 bases: TGTGCCAGTATCCCGACTAGCGGTTCGAAAACCGGGGAGCTGTTTTTT.

The CDR3 DNA follows: TGCGCCAGCAGCCCGCTAGGGACAGGGGGAGAGACCCAGTACTTC. This sequence encodes CASSPLGTGGETQYF. The V gene is TRBV5-1, the J gene TRBJ2-5; TRBD1 matches 11 bases. Looked up from germline, CDR1 is SGHRS and CDR2 is YFSETQ. The CDR3 runs 15 residues. V shed 4 bases, J shed 4 bases, and the junction held 6 bases outside the gene matches. The full variable domain, rest sourced from reference TRBV5-1 and TRBJ2-5, is KAGVTQTPRYLIKTRGQQVTLSCSPISGHRSVSWYQQTPGQGLQFLFEYFSETQRNKGNFPGRFSGRQFSNSRSEMNVSTLELGDSALYLCASSPLGTGGETQYFGPGTRLLVL.

The chain has TRBV2 and TRBJ2-3; D is unclear. CDR3 size: 11 residues. Between the trimmed V and J ends, which lost 7 bases and 1 base, there was a span of 3 bases. Germline V lookup: CDR1 SNHLY, CDR2 FYNNEI. In DNA, the CDR3 is TGTGCCAGCACTCGCACAGATACGCAGTATTTT. Its translation is CASTRTDTQYF.

This chain uses TRBV9 with TRBJ2-1; D possibly corresponds to TRBD2 (6 bases). Trimming shortened V by 0 bases and J by 3 bases, and 10 bases separated the two germline ends. Germline V CDR1 and CDR2: SGDLS, YYNGEE. The CDR3 is 15 residues long. The CDR3 protein is CASSVAGRHYNEQFF. DNA of the CDR3: TGTGCCAGCAGCGTAGCGGGGAGGCACTACAATGAGCAGTTCTTC. Based on the CDR3 plus reference TRBV9 and TRBJ2-1, the full variable domain is DSGVTQTPKHLITATGQRVTLRCSPRSGDLSVYWYQQSLDQGLQFLIQYYNGEERAKGNILERFSAQQFPDLHSELNLSSLELGDSALYFCASSVAGRHYNEQFFGPGTRLTVL.

The J gene is TRBJ2-3, the V gene TRBV9, with 10 bases that match TRBD2. Germline CDR1 reads SGDLS; CDR2 reads YYNGEE. The CDR3 spans 15 residues. The V segment lost 1 base and the J segment 5 bases; nucleotides outside the gene matches: 4. The CDR3 loop is CASSVSGGAGDTQYF. Written as DNA, the CDR3 is TGTGCCAGCAGCGTAAGCGGGGGGGCAGGAGATACGCAGTATTTT.

The chain combines TRBV6-1 with TRBJ1-1; 7 nucleotides align to TRBD1. V trimming: 8 bases; J trimming: 2 bases; junction bases outside the gene matches: 11. The CDR3 totals 15 residues. Germline CDR1 and CDR2: MNHNS and SASEGT. Written as DNA, the CDR3 is TGTGCCAGCGACACCGGGACAGCTAAAAACACTGAAGCTTTCTTT. Translated, it gives CASDTGTAKNTEAFF.

The chain carries TRBV2 and TRBJ1-4; no clear D. The germline V gene encodes CDR1 SNHLY and CDR2 FYNNEI. The CDR3 runs 13 residues. Trimming shortened V by 6 bases and J by 5 bases, and 10 bases separated the two germline ends. This CDR3 is CASSLRGNEKLFF. CDR3 DNA sequence: TGTGCCAGCAGCCTACGGGGAAATGAAAAACTGTTTTTT.

The CDR3 DNA reads as TGCGCCAGCAGGGCCGGCGGGTTGGCCTCCTACGAGCAGTACTTC. This codes for CASRAGGLASYEQYF. The chain is built from TRBV5-1 and TRBJ2-7, with D maybe TRBD2 (5 bases). CDR3 length: 15 residues. V gave up 5 bases and J gave up 0 bases, with 15 bases separating them. Germline CDR1 reads SGHRS; CDR2 reads YFSETQ.

V and J are TRBV2 and TRBJ2-3; TRBD2 matches at 8 bases. Per germline, CDR1 SNHLY and CDR2 FYNNEI. This CDR3 is built from 13 residues. Trimming at V came to 2 bases and at J to 10 bases, leaving 5 bases not matched to a gene. Here the CDR3 reads CASSEQRESAQYF. CDR3 coding DNA: TGTGCCAGCAGTGAACAGCGGGAGAGCGCGCAGTATTTT.

This clone was recorded only once. The genes are TRBV2 and TRBJ2-5; 7 nucleotides align to TRBD1. The V segment lost 4 bases and the J segment 11 bases; nucleotides outside the gene matches: 16. The CDR3 has 15 amino acids. Germline V CDR1 and CDR2: SNHLY, FYNNEI. The CDR3 loop is CASSGSGTASREQYF. Written as DNA, the CDR3 is TGTGCCAGCAGTGGCTCCGGGACAGCCTCTAGGGAGCAGTACTTC.

The J gene is TRBJ2-1, the V gene TRBV2; maybe TRBD1 (6 bases). V lost 8 bases and J 7 bases, leaving 18 bases between the germline ends. This CDR3 has 14 residues. Germline V gene lookup returns CDR1 SNHLY and CDR2 FYNNEI. The CDR3 nucleotides are TGTGCCAGCTCCAAGGGGGACCCGGGGAATGAGCAGTTCTTC. Amino acids: CASSKGDPGNEQFF.

The chain combines TRBV28 with TRBJ1-2, with 7 bases matching TRBD1. V shed 4 bases and J 4 bases; nucleotides not matched to a gene: 15. The CDR3 totals 17 residues. Germline V gene data show CDR1 as MDHEN and CDR2 as SYDVKM. CDR3 loop: CASSSSRGDTLVYGYTF. In DNA, the CDR3 is TGTGCCAGCAGTTCATCCAGGGGGGATACTTTGGTCTATGGCTACACCTTC.

The rearrangement joins TRBV4-1 to TRBJ2-7; D is ambiguous. V lost 0 bases and J 6 bases, leaving 15 bases between the germline ends. This CDR3 has 15 amino acids. Germline CDR1 reads MGHRA; CDR2 reads YSYEKL. The CDR3 DNA is TGCGCCAGCAGCCAAGATAGAGGCACCTTCGGCGAGCAGTACTTC. This gives the protein CASSQDRGTFGEQYF.

This chain uses TRBV28 with TRBJ1-1, with D possibly matching TRBD1 (6 bases). V was trimmed by 3 bases and J by 7 bases, leaving 12 bases between them. Germline V CDR1 and CDR2: MDHEN, SYDVKM. The CDR3 is made up of 13 amino acids. This CDR3 is CASSLPRGVEAFF. CDR3 coding DNA: TGTGCCAGCAGTTTGCCCAGGGGCGTTGAAGCTTTCTTT.

The chain links TRBV28 to TRBJ1-5, with TRBD1 identical over 8 bases. CDR1 is MDHEN, CDR2 SYDVKM, per germline. Germline trimming cut 5 bases from V and 6 bases from J; bases unmatched to any gene: 6. The CDR3 extends over 14 amino acids. CDR3: CASSQPQGGQPQHF. The DNA for the CDR3 is TGTGCCAGCAGTCAACCACAGGGGGGTCAGCCCCAGCATTTT. The variable domain in full, completed from reference TRBV28 and TRBJ1-5, reads DVKVTQSSRYLVKRTGEKVFLECVQDMDHENMFWYRQDPGLGLRLIYFSYDVKMKEKGDIPEGYSVSREKKERFSLILESASTNQTSMYLCASSQPQGGQPQHFGDGTRLSIL.